These T cell receptor beta chains were read from a single sample in a study of CD8 T cells in ankylosing spondylitis. In TCRdb, the 5' RACE reads were re-called with MiXCR into one record per CDR3 protein. The data hold about 69,000 distinct CDR3 sequences, with about 5.7% observed a single time. Sample: blood, either unsorted or a sorted T cell fraction (not recorded which). Receptor source: a male donor with ankylosing spondylitis or in good health (not recorded which). CDR3s include the opening cysteine and the closing phenylalanine or tryptophan. The D gene is left open where the match is weak. Not all rows give a size; the values are once, few, many and, for expanded clones, a class.

D	V	J	size	CDR3	DNA
TRBD1	TRBV30	TRBJ1-4	many	CAWTGTGHEKLFF	TGTGCCTGGACCGGGACAGGGCATGAAAAACTGTTTTTT
NA	TRBV5-6	TRBJ2-3	many	CASSLGRQESTDTQYF	TGTGCCAGCAGCTTAGGCAGGCAGGAGAGCACAGATACGCAGTATTTT
TRBD2	TRBV5-1	TRBJ2-6	many	CASSEGGTGANVLTF	TGCGCCAGCAGCGAGGGAGGGACTGGGGCCAACGTCCTGACTTTC
NA	TRBV5-4	TRBJ2-1	many	CASSLGGSSSYNEQFF	TGTGCCAGCAGCTTGGGGGGGTCCAGCTCCTACAATGAGCAGTTCTTC
TRBD1	TRBV7-3	TRBJ2-3	NA	CASILGSNRGLTDTQYF	TGTGCCAGCATCTTAGGTTCGAACAGGGGGCTCACTGATACGCAGTATTTT
TRBD1	TRBV7-3	TRBJ1-5	many	CASSFLGQGAYQPQHF	TGTGCCAGCAGCTTCCTTGGACAGGGGGCTTACCAGCCCCAGCATTTT
TRBD1	TRBV15	TRBJ2-7	many	CATSLGGTGGYEQYF	TGTGCCACCAGCCTCGGAGGGACAGGAGGTTACGAGCAGTACTTC
NA	TRBV15	TRBJ2-3	many	CATSRDLGGITDTQYF	TGTGCCACCAGCAGAGATCTAGGAGGGATCACAGATACGCAGTATTTT
NA	TRBV4-3	TRBJ1-5	many	CASSQEQGFGQPQHF	TGCGCCAGCAGCCAAGAGCAAGGGTTTGGGCAGCCCCAGCATTTT
TRBD1	TRBV6-1	TRBJ2-7	few	CASSEDPRGREQYF	TGTGCCAGCAGTGAAGATCCCAGGGGGCGCGAGCAGTACTTC
TRBD2	TRBV5-1	TRBJ2-5	many	CASSLGTSVGLETQYF	TGCGCCAGCAGCTTGGGGACTAGCGTGGGTTTGGAGACCCAGTACTTC
NA	TRBV18	TRBJ2-7	many	CASSPSAIYEQYF	TGTGCCAGCTCACCCTCCGCAATCTACGAGCAGTACTTC
NA	TRBV11-2	TRBJ2-1	many	CASSLGGASYNEQFF	TGTGCCAGCAGCTTAGGGGGGGCGTCCTACAATGAGCAGTTCTTC
TRBD1	TRBV11-2	TRBJ1-1	many	CASSLPGQARFGTEAFF	TGTGCCAGCAGTCTTCCGGGACAGGCAAGGTTTGGCACTGAAGCTTTCTTT
NA	TRBV7-2	TRBJ1-4	many	CASSLSAGAEKLFF	TGTGCCAGCAGCTTAAGTGCAGGGGCCGAAAAACTGTTTTTT
NA	TRBV10-1	TRBJ2-7	many	CASSEGWEGWQYF	TGCGCCAGCAGTGAAGGGTGGGAAGGATGGCAGTACTTC
TRBD1	TRBV6-4	TRBJ2-3	many	CASSETGGSADTQYF	TGTGCCAGCAGCGAGACAGGGGGTAGTGCAGATACGCAGTATTTT
NA	TRBV20-1	TRBJ2-5	many	CSARDQRTTGGETQYF	TGCAGTGCTAGAGATCAGAGGACAACCGGTGGTGAGACCCAGTACTTC
TRBD1	TRBV4-1	TRBJ2-2	many	CASRPGTGFNGGELFF	TGCGCCAGTAGACCCGGGACAGGGTTTAATGGCGGGGAGCTGTTTTTT
TRBD1	TRBV5-1	TRBJ1-6	many	CASSAGQVDSPLHF	TGCGCCAGCAGCGCAGGACAGGTGGATTCACCCCTCCACTTT
TRBD2	TRBV12-3/TRBV12-4	TRBJ2-5	many	CASSFGTSGETQYF	TGTGCCAGCAGTTTCGGCACTAGCGGTGAGACCCAGTACTTC
NA	TRBV6-6	TRBJ2-1	many	CASSYQGYNEQFF	TGTGCCAGCAGTTACCAGGGCTACAATGAGCAGTTCTTC
NA	TRBV11-2	TRBJ2-2	many	CASSTDTGELFF	TGTGCCAGTAGCACTGACACCGGGGAGCTGTTTTTT
TRBD1	TRBV3-1	TRBJ1-2	many	CASSQEQGVYGYTF	TGTGCCAGCAGCCAGGAACAGGGGGTTTATGGCTACACCTTC
NA	TRBV29-1	TRBJ1-1	many	CSVPRSGSNTEAFF	TGCAGCGTTCCCCGGTCCGGTTCCAACACTGAAGCTTTCTTT
NA	TRBV6-1	TRBJ2-7	many	CASSDNLLVGEQYF	TGTGCCAGCAGTGACAACCTCCTGGTGGGAGAGCAGTACTTC
NA	TRBV20-1	TRBJ2-1	many	CSARGGTNEQFF	TGCAGTGCTAGAGGTGGGACAAATGAGCAGTTCTTC
TRBD2	TRBV7-6	TRBJ2-7	many	CASSLLAGPTYEQYF	TGTGCCAGCAGCTTACTAGCGGGGCCGACCTACGAGCAGTACTTC
NA	TRBV20-1	TRBJ2-5	many	CSARGWDGETQYF	TGCAGTGCTAGAGGTTGGGATGGAGAGACCCAGTACTTC
NA	TRBV12-3/TRBV12-4	TRBJ1-1	many	CASTEQRGTEAFF	TGTGCCAGCACCGAACAGAGGGGGACTGAAGCTTTCTTT
NA	TRBV6-1	TRBJ2-2	many	CASTRAGNTGELFF	TGTGCCAGCACCAGGGCAGGGAACACCGGGGAGCTGTTTTTT
NA	TRBV12-3/TRBV12-4	TRBJ1-1	many	CASSPTGRTNTEAFF	TGTGCCAGCAGTCCTACGGGACGGACGAACACTGAAGCTTTCTTT
NA	TRBV10-3	TRBJ2-1	many	CAIREGTADNEQFF	TGTGCCATCAGGGAGGGGACCGCTGACAATGAGCAGTTCTTC
TRBD1	TRBV14	TRBJ1-6	many	CASSQSGGSYNSPLHF	TGTGCCAGCAGCCAGTCAGGGGGCTCCTATAATTCACCCCTCCACTTT
TRBD2	TRBV2	TRBJ2-3	many	CASAAGRGGSTDTQYF	TGTGCCAGCGCCGCAGGCCGCGGGGGTAGCACAGATACGCAGTATTTT
NA	TRBV10-2	TRBJ1-2	many	CASRVPSNYGYTF	TGCGCCAGTCGTGTACCTTCTAACTATGGCTACACCTTC
NA	TRBV7-2	TRBJ2-3	many	CASSLDSGGSNTQYF	TGTGCCAGCAGCTTAGATTCGGGGGGCTCAAATACGCAGTATTTT
NA	TRBV11-3	TRBJ1-2	many	CASSSGGYGYTF	TGTGCCAGCAGCTCCGGGGGCTATGGCTACACCTTC
TRBD2	TRBV6-2/TRBV6-3	TRBJ2-3	many	CASIPAGEDTQYF	TGTGCCAGCATCCCAGCGGGGGAGGATACGCAGTATTTT
NA	TRBV5-1	TRBJ2-2	many	CASSLGSSGELFF	TGCGCCAGCAGCTTGGGCAGTTCCGGGGAGCTGTTTTTT
NA	TRBV6-5	TRBJ2-3	many	CASSYSQVSTDTQYF	TGTGCCAGCAGTTACAGTCAGGTTAGCACAGATACGCAGTATTTT
NA	TRBV7-9	TRBJ2-7	many	CASRRLGIDEQYF	TGTGCCAGCAGGAGACTTGGAATAGACGAGCAGTACTTC
TRBD1	TRBV9	TRBJ2-7	few	CASSVGQGWAYEQYF	TGTGCCAGCAGCGTAGGACAGGGGTGGGCCTACGAGCAGTACTTC
TRBD2	TRBV12-3/TRBV12-4	TRBJ2-3	medium-sized	CASSSLAVTDTQYF	TGTGCCAGCAGTTCACTAGCGGTCACAGATACGCAGTATTTT
TRBD1	TRBV7-8	TRBJ1-1	many	CASSLDRGSWSMNTEAFF	TGTGCCAGCAGCTTGGACAGGGGGAGTTGGAGTATGAACACTGAAGCTTTCTTT
NA	TRBV5-1	TRBJ2-1	many	CASSSGDNEQFF	TGCGCCAGCAGCTCAGGGGACAATGAGCAGTTCTTC
NA	TRBV4-1	TRBJ2-3	many	CASSPRTPSSTDTQYF	TGCGCCAGCAGCCCCCGGACCCCTTCAAGCACAGATACGCAGTATTTT
TRBD1	TRBV25-1	TRBJ2-2	many	CATRRDRTGGELFF	TGTGCCACGAGGAGGGACAGGACAGGCGGGGAGCTGTTTTTT
NA	TRBV12-3/TRBV12-4	TRBJ1-5	many	CASSLTDSNQPQHF	TGTGCCAGCAGTTTGACGGATAGCAATCAGCCCCAGCATTTT
NA	TRBV23-1	TRBJ1-5	many	CASRQPQHF	TGCGCCAGTCGGCAGCCCCAGCATTTT
NA	TRBV14	TRBJ1-3	many	CASSQRLSGNTIYF	TGTGCCAGCAGCCAGCGGCTTTCCGGAAACACCATATATTTT